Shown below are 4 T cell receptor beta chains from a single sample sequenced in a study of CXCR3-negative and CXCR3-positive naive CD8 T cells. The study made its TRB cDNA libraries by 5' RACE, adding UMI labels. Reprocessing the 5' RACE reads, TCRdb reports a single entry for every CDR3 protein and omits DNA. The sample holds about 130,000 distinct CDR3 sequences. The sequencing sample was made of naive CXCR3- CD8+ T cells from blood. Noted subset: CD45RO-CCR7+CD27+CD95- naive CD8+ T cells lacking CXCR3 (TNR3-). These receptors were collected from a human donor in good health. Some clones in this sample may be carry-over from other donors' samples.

CDR3 protein: CSVVRQGLHEQFF. This sequence joins TRBV29-1 and TRBJ2-1; TCRdb lists TRBD2, though no DNA is available to test this call. The germline V gene encodes CDR1 SQVTM and CDR2 ANQGSEA. This CDR3 is built from 13 residues.

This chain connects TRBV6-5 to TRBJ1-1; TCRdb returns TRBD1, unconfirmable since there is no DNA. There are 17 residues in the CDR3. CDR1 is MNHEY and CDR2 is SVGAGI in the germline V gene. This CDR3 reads CASSYSSGQEMNTEAFF.

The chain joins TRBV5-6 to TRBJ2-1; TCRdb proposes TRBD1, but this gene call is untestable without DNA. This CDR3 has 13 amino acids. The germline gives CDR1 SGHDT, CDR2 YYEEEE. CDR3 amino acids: CASSFQGGNEQFF.

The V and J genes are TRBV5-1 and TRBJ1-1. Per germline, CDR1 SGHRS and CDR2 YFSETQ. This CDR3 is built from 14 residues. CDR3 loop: CASSYGQGSSEAFF.